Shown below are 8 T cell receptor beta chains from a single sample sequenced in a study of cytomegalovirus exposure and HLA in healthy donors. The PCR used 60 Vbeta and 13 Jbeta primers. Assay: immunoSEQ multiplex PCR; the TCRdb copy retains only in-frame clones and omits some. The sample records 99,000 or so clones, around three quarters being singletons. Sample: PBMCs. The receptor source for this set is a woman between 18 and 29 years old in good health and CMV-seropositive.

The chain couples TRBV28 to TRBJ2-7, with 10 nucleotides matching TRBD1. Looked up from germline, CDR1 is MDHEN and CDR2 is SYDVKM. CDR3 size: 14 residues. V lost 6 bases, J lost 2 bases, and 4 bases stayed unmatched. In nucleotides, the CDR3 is TGTGCCAGCAGACGGGGGACAGGGGCCTACGAGCAGTACTTC. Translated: CASRRGTGAYEQYF. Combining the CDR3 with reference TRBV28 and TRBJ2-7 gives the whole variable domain DVKVTQSSRYLVKRTGEKVFLECVQDMDHENMFWYRQDPGLGLRLIYFSYDVKMKEKGDIPEGYSVSREKKERFSLILESASTNQTSMYLCASRRGTGAYEQYFGPGTRLTVT.

CDR3 DNA sequence: TGCAGCGTCGCGCTACTAGCGGGAGGGCCGTCCGGGGAGCTGTTTTTT. Translating it yields CSVALLAGGPSGELFF. This rearrangement joins TRBV29-1 to TRBJ2-2; 13 nucleotides match TRBD2. From germline, CDR1 is SQVTM and CDR2 ANQGSEA. The CDR3 is 16 residues long. Trimming removed 6 bases from V and 6 bases from J; junction bases left unmatched: 10.

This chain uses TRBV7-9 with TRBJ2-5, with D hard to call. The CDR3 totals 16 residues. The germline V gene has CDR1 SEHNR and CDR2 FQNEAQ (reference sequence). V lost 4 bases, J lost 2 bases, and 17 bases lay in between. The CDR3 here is CASSSLTVLVQETQYF. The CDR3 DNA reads TGTGCCAGCAGCTCCCTTACTGTTTTAGTGCAAGAGACCCAGTACTTC.

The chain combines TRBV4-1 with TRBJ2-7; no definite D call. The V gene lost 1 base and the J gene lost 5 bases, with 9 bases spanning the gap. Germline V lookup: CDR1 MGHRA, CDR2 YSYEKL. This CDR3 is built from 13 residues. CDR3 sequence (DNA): TGCGCCAGCAGCCAAGGCAGCGCGGACGAGCAGTACTTC. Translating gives CASSQGSADEQYF.

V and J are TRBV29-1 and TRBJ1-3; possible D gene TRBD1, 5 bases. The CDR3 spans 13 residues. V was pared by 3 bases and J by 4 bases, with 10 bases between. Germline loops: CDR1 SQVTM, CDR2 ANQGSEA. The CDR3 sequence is CSVESREGNTIYF. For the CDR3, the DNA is TGCAGCGTTGAGTCCAGGGAAGGAAACACCATATATTTT.

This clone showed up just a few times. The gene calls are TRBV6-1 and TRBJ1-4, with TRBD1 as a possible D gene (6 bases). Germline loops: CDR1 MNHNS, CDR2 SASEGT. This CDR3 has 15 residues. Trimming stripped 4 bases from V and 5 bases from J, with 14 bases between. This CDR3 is CASSALQGTNEKLFF. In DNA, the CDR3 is TGTGCCAGCAGTGCATTACAGGGCACGAATGAAAAACTGTTTTTT.

The CDR3 reads CASSFAGVRGETQYF. CDR3 in DNA: TGTGCCAGCAGCTTCGCAGGGGTGAGGGGGGAGACCCAGTACTTC. The chain links TRBV5-8 to TRBJ2-5, with D possibly matching TRBD1 (6 bases). Trimming cost V 2 bases and J 5 bases, with 16 bases left between them. The CDR3 loop spans 15 amino acids. In germline, CDR1 is SGHTS, CDR2 YDEGEE.

The CDR3 reads CASRPSGRNLYEQYF. In nucleotides, the CDR3 is TGTGCCAGCAGGCCGAGCGGGAGGAATCTTTACGAGCAGTACTTC. The gene calls are TRBV28 and TRBJ2-7; the match to TRBD2 covers 9 bases. Trimming removed 6 bases from V and 4 bases from J; junction bases left unmatched: 10. From germline, CDR1 is MDHEN and CDR2 SYDVKM. The CDR3 spans 15 residues.